This TCR beta chain appears in the sequencing data of a study of early T cells in non-severe SARS-CoV-2 infection. Looked up from germline, CDR1 is SGHDN and CDR2 is FVKESK. V shed 0 bases and J shed 9 bases, with 11 bases lying between them. CDR3 size: 13 residues. Individual cDNA molecules received unique molecular identifiers during library preparation. TCRdb itself ran the 5' RACE reads through MiXCR, one entry per CDR3 protein. The sample includes about 48,000 distinct CDR3 sequences, roughly 7.7% seen only once; the top ten take 5.8%. The table lists this clonotype with many counts. This chain joins TRBV14 and TRBJ1-2; D gene ambiguous. The sample taken for sequencing was whole blood. The TCR originated in an adult who was a healthcare worker with PCR-confirmed SARS-CoV-2 infection or an uninfected control (not recorded which). The CDR3 loop reads CASSQDMGWSYTF. The CDR3 bases are TGTGCCAGCAGCCAAGATATGGGATGGAGCTACACCTTC.